What follows are 16 T cell receptor beta chains derived from one specimen sequenced in a study of early T cells in non-severe SARS-CoV-2 infection. From the 5' RACE reads, TCRdb called clonotypes with MiXCR, one entry per CDR3 protein. Of 50,000 to 60,000 distinct CDR3 sequences listed, 6.5% to 7.5% were seen once; the top ten hold 5.8%. The sample consisted of whole blood, taken at baseline. These receptors were taken from an adult who was a healthcare worker with PCR-confirmed SARS-CoV-2 infection or an uninfected control (not recorded which).

This clonotype has a count of ten or more. The chain recombines TRBV11-2 with TRBJ1-1, with unresolved D. The CDR3 is 13 amino acids. V was shortened by 1 base and J by 0 bases, with 3 bases between the two germline ends. Germline lookup yields CDR1 SGHAT and CDR2 FQNNGV. CDR3 sequence: CASSLVLNTEAFF. The CDR3 coding sequence is TGTGCCAGCAGCTTAGTCCTGAACACTGAAGCTTTCTTT.

This clonotype was observed at least ten times. The chain employs TRBV29-1 and TRBJ2-3; D is undetermined. Per the germline V gene, CDR1 is SQVTM and CDR2 is ANQGSEA. The CDR3 length is 12 residues. The V end was cut by 5 bases, the J end by 4 bases, with 10 bases between. The CDR3 spells CSVRPDPDTQYF. CDR3 bases: TGCAGCGTTCGGCCAGACCCAGATACGCAGTATTTT.

This clonotype was counted many times. J is TRBJ2-4 and V is TRBV4-1; 11 nucleotides agree with TRBD1. The CDR3 runs 17 residues. Trimming took 0 bases from V and 7 from J; bases not matched to a gene: 8. Germline-derived CDR1 and CDR2 are MGHRA and YSYEKL. The CDR3, as DNA: TGCGCCAGCAGCCAAGATCTCCGGACAGGGGGCTGGAACATTCAGTACTTC. Its protein product is CASSQDLRTGGWNIQYF.

This clonotype was observed many times. The chain links TRBV19 to TRBJ1-5; maybe TRBD1 (5 bases). The length of the CDR3 is 15 residues. V was pared by 7 bases and J by 5 bases, with 18 bases between. Germline V lookup: CDR1 LNHDA, CDR2 SQIVND (reference sequence). The DNA of the CDR3 is TGTGCCAGTACCCCCTGGGCAGGGAAGGATCAGCCCCAGCATTTT. Amino acid sequence: CASTPWAGKDQPQHF.

This clonotype was seen ten or more times. CDR3 protein: CATSRDQGRHTGELFF. DNA of the CDR3: TGTGCCACCAGCAGAGATCAGGGGAGGCACACCGGGGAGCTGTTTTTT. This chain links TRBV15 with TRBJ2-2; D possibly matches TRBD1 or TRBD2 (6 bases each). V lost 0 bases and J 3 bases, leaving 11 bases between the germline ends. This CDR3 is 16 amino acids long. Germline V lookup: CDR1 LNHNV, CDR2 YYDKDF (reference sequence).

This clonotype was found a few times. The gene calls are TRBV6-5 and TRBJ2-6, with TRBD1 matching 7 bases. CDR1 MNHEY and CDR2 SVGAGI come from the germline V gene. CDR3 size: 19 residues. V lost 0 bases and J lost 0; bases outside the gene matches: 8. The DNA for the CDR3 is TGTGCCAGCAGTTACTCGTTGGGGGACAGTGTCTCTGGGGCCAACGTCCTGACTTTC. Its protein is CASSYSLGDSVSGANVLTF.

Concerning this clonotype: A much larger clone lies one base from this, so it may be a read error. V is TRBV15 and J is TRBJ2-1, with TRBD2 as a possible D gene (6 bases). The CDR3 consists of 14 residues. V lost 0 bases, J lost 10 bases, and 13 bases lay in between. Germline CDR1 LNHNV, CDR2 YYDKDF (reference sequence). DNA of the CDR3: TGTGCCACCAGCAGAGATAATAGCGGTAAAGAGCAGTTCTTC. This sequence encodes CATSRDNSGKEQFF.

There are a few counts of this clonotype. The genes are TRBV6-1 and TRBJ1-4; D uncertain. This CDR3 spans 15 amino acids. Per the germline V gene, CDR1 is MNHNS and CDR2 is SASEGT. The V gene lost 3 bases and the J gene lost 1 base, with 9 bases spanning the gap. CDR3 region: CASSDGAGTNEKLFF. CDR3 in DNA: TGTGCCAGCAGTGATGGAGCAGGAACTAATGAAAAACTGTTTTTT.

In this sample, this clonotype turned up a few times. The V gene is TRBV10-3, the J gene TRBJ2-7; D gene unclear. Per germline, CDR1 ENHRY and CDR2 SYGVKD. V dropped 11 bases and J dropped 5 bases, with 7 bases sitting between them. The CDR3 contains 9 residues. In DNA, the CDR3 is TGTGCCCTCTTGGACGAGCAGTACTTC. Encoded protein: CALLDEQYF.

The table lists this clonotype with a few counts. V gene TRBV3-1 combines with J gene TRBJ1-1; TRBD1 is a possible D gene (5 bases). Germline V gene data show CDR1 as LGHDT and CDR2 as YNNKEL (reference sequence). V was cut by 7 bases and J by 1 base, with 13 bases left in between. This CDR3 has 14 amino acids. The CDR3 DNA reads TGTGCCAGCACCCGGCAGGGCTCGAACACTGAAGCTTTCTTT. Translation: CASTRQGSNTEAFF.

The table lists this clonotype with many counts. The chain has TRBV7-6 and TRBJ1-4, with D uncertain. This CDR3 region has 15 residues. Germline V gene data show CDR1 as SGHVS and CDR2 as FNYEAQ. Trimming took off 5 bases at V and 0 bases at J, with 10 bases between the two ends. CDR3 in amino acids: CASSLGEATNEKLFF. CDR3 coding DNA: TGTGCCAGCAGCCTGGGAGAGGCAACTAATGAAAAACTGTTTTTT. The full variable domain, with the rest looked up from reference TRBV7-6 and TRBJ1-4, is GAGVSQSPRYKVTKRGQDVALRCDPISGHVSLYWYRQALGQGPEFLTYFNYEAQQDKSGLPNDRFSAERPEGSISTLTIQRTEQRDSAMYRCASSLGEATNEKLFFGSGTQLSVL.

This clonotype was picked up a small number of times. This chain links TRBV12-2 with TRBJ2-7; TRBD1 is taken as the D call from the table, unchecked against the DNA. TRBV12-2 is recorded as a pseudogene. CDR3 length: 16 amino acids. For the CDR3, the DNA is TGTGCAAGTCGCTTAAGGCCGGACAGGGGATGGTACGAGCAGTACTTC. Amino acids: CASRLRPDRGWYEQYF.

This clonotype has a handful of counts. The chain joins TRBV7-2 to TRBJ2-3, with a possible D match to TRBD2 (5 bases). The CDR3 loop spans 15 amino acids. V dropped 2 bases and J dropped 1 base, with 10 bases sitting between them. Germline CDR1 SGHTA, CDR2 FQGNSA. The CDR3 DNA reads TGTGCCAGCAGCTTACGGGGTTATGGCACAGATACGCAGTATTTT. This gives the protein CASSLRGYGTDTQYF.

The table lists this clonotype with many counts. The J gene is TRBJ2-1, the V gene TRBV30, with no clear D. CDR3 length: 11 residues. Trimming shortened V by 3 bases and J by 9 bases, and 9 bases separated the two germline ends. CDR1 is GTSNPN and CDR2 is SVGIG in the germline V gene (reference sequence). The CDR3 reads CAWSPVREQFF. CDR3 nucleotide sequence: TGTGCCTGGAGCCCCGTTCGTGAGCAGTTCTTC.

The V and J genes are TRBV4-3 and TRBJ1-6; D perhaps matches TRBD1 (6 bases). The CDR3 has 17 amino acids. The V end lost 4 bases, the J end lost 9 bases, and 22 bases lay between the germline ends. Germline lookup yields CDR1 LGHNA and CDR2 YSLEER. The CDR3 loop is CASSLQGHTDLASPLHF. The CDR3 nucleotides read TGCGCCAGCAGCCTACAGGGACACACGGACTTGGCTTCACCCCTCCACTTT.

This clonotype occurred many times. The CDR3 DNA follows: TGTGCCAGTAGTCCGCAGACAGGGGGCGAGCAGTACTTC. Its translation is CASSPQTGGEQYF. This sequence joins TRBV19 and TRBJ2-7, with 9 bases fitting TRBD1. The germline V gene has CDR1 LNHDA and CDR2 SQIVND (reference sequence). This CDR3 has 13 residues. Losses at the gene ends were 5 bases for V and 6 bases for J; bases not matched to a gene: 5.